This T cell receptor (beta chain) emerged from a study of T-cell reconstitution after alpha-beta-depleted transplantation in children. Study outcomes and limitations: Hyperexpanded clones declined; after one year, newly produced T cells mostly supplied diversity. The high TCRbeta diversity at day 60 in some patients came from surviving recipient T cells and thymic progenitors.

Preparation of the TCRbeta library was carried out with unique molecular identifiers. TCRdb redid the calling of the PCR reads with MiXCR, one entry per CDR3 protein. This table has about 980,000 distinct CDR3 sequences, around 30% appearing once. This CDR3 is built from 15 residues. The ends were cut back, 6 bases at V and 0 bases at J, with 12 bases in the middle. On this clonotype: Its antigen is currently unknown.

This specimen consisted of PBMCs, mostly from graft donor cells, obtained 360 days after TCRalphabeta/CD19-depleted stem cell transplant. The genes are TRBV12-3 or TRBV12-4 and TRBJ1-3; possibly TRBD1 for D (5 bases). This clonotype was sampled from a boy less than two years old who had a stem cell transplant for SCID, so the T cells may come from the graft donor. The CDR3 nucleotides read TGTGCCAGCAGACCGGGACGGCGCTCTGGAAACACCATATATTTT. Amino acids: CASRPGRRSGNTIYF.